The 30 T cell receptor beta chains reported below all come from one sample, sequenced in a study of patients and donors after allogeneic stem cell transplantation. TCRdb called the RT-PCR reads again in MiXCR, with one record for every CDR3 protein. The table shows tens of thousands of distinct CDR3 sequences, with 13% occurring only once. Material: blood, either unsorted or a sorted T cell fraction (not recorded which). The receptors originated from a human donor who was either an allogeneic HSCT recipient or a stem cell or donor lymphocyte infusion donor (not recorded which). It is not recorded whose cells these are; they may come from a transplant donor.

This clonotype was seen repeatedly, ten times or more. The V call is TRBV28, the J call TRBJ1-5; 7 nucleotides match TRBD1. The length of the CDR3 is 17 residues. V lost 4 bases to trimming and J lost 0 bases; unmatched junction nucleotides: 9. Germline lookup yields CDR1 MDHEN and CDR2 SYDVKM. This chain's CDR3 is CASSWGKGGYSNQPQHF. CDR3 DNA: TGTGCCAGCAGTTGGGGCAAAGGGGGCTATAGCAATCAGCCCCAGCATTTT. The full variable domain, rest sourced from reference TRBV28 and TRBJ1-5, is DVKVTQSSRYLVKRTGEKVFLECVQDMDHENMFWYRQDPGLGLRLIYFSYDVKMKEKGDIPEGYSVSREKKERFSLILESASTNQTSMYLCASSWGKGGYSNQPQHFGDGTRLSIL.

This clonotype was picked up many times. This chain connects TRBV6-1 to TRBJ1-4; D remains ambiguous. This CDR3 contains 18 residues. V was clipped by 0 bases and J by 1 base, with 15 bases between them. Germline V gene data show CDR1 as MNHNS and CDR2 as SASEGT. CDR3 loop: CASSEAGTGFGTNEKLFF. For the CDR3, the DNA is TGTGCCAGCAGTGAAGCGGGAACGGGGTTCGGAACTAATGAAAAACTGTTTTTT.

This clonotype occurred a few times. The chain has TRBV27 and TRBJ2-1; D remains unclear. The CDR3 runs 11 residues. Germline assignment: CDR1 MNHEY and CDR2 SMNVEV (reference sequence). The germline V and J ends were trimmed by 7 bases and 3 bases, with 4 bases remaining between them. The CDR3 reads CASIDYNEQFF. The CDR3 DNA reads TGTGCCAGCATTGACTACAATGAGCAGTTCTTC.

J is TRBJ2-3 and V is TRBV6-6; D possibly corresponds to TRBD2 (6 bases). Germline values: CDR1 MNHNY, CDR2 SVGAGI (reference sequence). CDR3 length: 12 residues. With 4 bases removed from V and 6 bases from J, the gap between germline ends came to 8 bases. CDR3 in amino acids: CASSSGLDTQYF. The CDR3 coding sequence is TGTGCCAGCAGTTCGGGACTTGATACGCAGTATTTT.

V and J are TRBV7-3 and TRBJ2-5; 9 nucleotides line up with TRBD2. The CDR3 has 17 amino acids. In germline, CDR1 is SGHTA, CDR2 FQGTGA. The V gene end was trimmed by 1 base and the J gene end by 4 bases; junction bases not matched to a gene: 10. This CDR3 is CASSLNGVAGVGETQYF. The CDR3 DNA is TGTGCCAGCAGCTTAAACGGAGTAGCGGGAGTAGGAGAGACCCAGTACTTC.

The chain combines TRBV5-5 with TRBJ1-2, with 8 nucleotides matching TRBD1. Germline V gene data show CDR1 as SGHKS and CDR2 as YYEKEE (reference sequence). This CDR3 contains 16 residues. J lost 9 bases, V lost 4 bases, and 17 bases had no gene match. CDR3 region: CASSTSLDRALLRYTF. For the CDR3, the DNA is TGTGCCAGCAGCACGTCCTTGGACAGGGCCCTTCTCCGCTACACCTTC.

The genes are TRBV5-4 and TRBJ2-3; D gene ambiguous. Germline CDR1 is SGHNT and CDR2 is YYREEE (reference sequence). There are 17 residues in the CDR3. Trimming removed 4 bases from V and 0 bases from J, with 18 bases in between. The CDR3 sequence: CASSSDWAGPSTDTQYF. Here the CDR3 DNA reads TGTGCCAGCAGCAGCGACTGGGCCGGTCCTAGCACAGATACGCAGTATTTT.

This clonotype was seen many times. The CDR3 loop reads CASSLGQGGGETQYF. DNA for the CDR3: TGTGCCAGCAGCCTTGGACAGGGAGGAGGGGAGACCCAGTACTTC. The chain joins TRBV12-3 or TRBV12-4 to TRBJ2-5, with 8 bases matching TRBD1. The CDR3 has 15 amino acids. V lost 6 bases to trimming and J lost 5 bases; unmatched junction nucleotides: 11.

In its sample, this clonotype was seen many times. This rearrangement joins TRBV4-1 to TRBJ1-1, with D possibly matching TRBD1 (6 bases). This CDR3 is built from 13 residues. Germline V gives CDR1 MGHRA, CDR2 YSYEKL. Trimming pared 1 base from V and 11 bases from J, leaving 14 bases between. The CDR3 DNA follows: TGCGCCAGCAGCCAAGGGACAGTCGAAGTGGCTTTCTTT. Its translation is CASSQGTVEVAFF.

This clonotype was recorded many times. This chain uses TRBV10-3 with TRBJ1-1, with 8 bases fitting TRBD1. This CDR3 has 15 residues. The V gene's germline CDR1 is ENHRY and CDR2 SYGVKD. The ends lost 5 bases at V and 1 base at J; junction bases unmatched: 6. CDR3 in amino acids: CAISPTTGENTEAFF. DNA for the CDR3: TGTGCCATCAGTCCAACGACAGGGGAGAACACTGAAGCTTTCTTT.

The gene calls are TRBV5-6 and TRBJ1-2; D might be TRBD1 (5 bases). Trimming removed 0 bases from V and 4 bases from J, with 13 bases in between. CDR3 length equals 15 residues. The V gene's germline CDR1 is SGHDT and CDR2 YYEEEE. CDR3 nucleotide sequence: TGTGCCAGCAGCTTGGAAGCCAGGACACCCTATGGCTACACCTTC. As protein: CASSLEARTPYGYTF.

This clonotype showed up just a few times. The chain is built from TRBV20-1 and TRBJ2-1; D unresolved. The germline V gene has CDR1 DFQATT and CDR2 SNEGSKA (reference sequence). V lost 0 bases and J lost 2, with 11 bases in between. The CDR3 extends over 15 amino acids. CDR3 in amino acids: CSARDNLLPYNEQFF. The CDR3 DNA follows: TGCAGTGCTAGAGATAACCTACTTCCCTACAATGAGCAGTTCTTC.

This clonotype has only a few counts. The chain is built from TRBV3-1 and TRBJ2-1; TRBD2 might be the D (6 bases). From germline, CDR1 is LGHDT and CDR2 YNNKEL (reference sequence). Trimming took 5 bases from V and 10 from J, leaving 12 bases between them. The CDR3 is made up of 12 amino acids. For the CDR3, the DNA is TGTGCCAGCAGCTCACTAGCTCGGGAGCAGTTCTTC. This translates into CASSSLAREQFF.

This clonotype has a handful of counts. V usage is TRBV18 and J usage is TRBJ1-1; D unclear. Per germline, CDR1 KGHSH and CDR2 LQKENI. V lost 3 bases and J 3 bases, leaving 8 bases between the germline ends. The CDR3 covers 13 residues. The CDR3 protein is CASSPGSYTEAFF. For the CDR3, the DNA is TGTGCCAGCTCACCCGGGTCTTACACTGAAGCTTTCTTT. The full variable domain, rest sourced from reference TRBV18 and TRBJ1-1, is NAGVMQNPRHLVRRRGQEARLRCSPMKGHSHVYWYRQLPEEGLKFMVYLQKENIIDESGMPKERFSAEFPKEGPSILRIQQVVRGDSAAYFCASSPGSYTEAFFGQGTRLTVV.

This clonotype appeared many times. This chain links TRBV27 with TRBJ1-1; perhaps TRBD1 as D (6 bases). Germline V lookup: CDR1 MNHEY, CDR2 SMNVEV (reference sequence). V lost 5 bases and J lost 11, with 24 bases in between. This CDR3 comprises 15 residues. The CDR3 region has the DNA TGTGCCAGCAGTCTTAAAACAGGGATCGGGTCACGGGCTTTCTTT. Translated, it gives CASSLKTGIGSRAFF.

This clonotype was counted between two and nine times. This chain uses TRBV30 with TRBJ2-5; possible D gene TRBD1, 6 bases. The CDR3 has 16 residues. Germline assignment: CDR1 GTSNPN and CDR2 SVGIG (reference sequence). V lost 2 bases to trimming and J lost 4 bases, with 20 bases between them. The CDR3 nucleotides read TGTGCCTGGAGTACGGTGGCGGCAGGGGTTCGAGAGACCCAGTACTTC. Amino acid sequence: CAWSTVAAGVRETQYF.

The genes are TRBV30 and TRBJ2-7; 13 bases match TRBD2. This CDR3 region has 15 residues. Germline assignment: CDR1 GTSNPN and CDR2 SVGIG (reference sequence). V lost 3 bases, J lost 7 bases, and 9 bases stayed unmatched. The CDR3 DNA reads as TGTGCCTGGAGGCCCCGACTAGCGGGAGGATTTGAGCAGTACTTC. Its translation: CAWRPRLAGGFEQYF.

The chain combines TRBV5-1 with TRBJ2-7, with D tentatively TRBD2 (5 bases). V gave up 4 bases and J gave up 5 bases, with 10 bases separating them. Germline V gene data show CDR1 as SGHRS and CDR2 as YFSETQ. CDR3 length equals 12 residues. CDR3 DNA sequence: TGCGCCAGCAGCGTAGGACTTGACGAGCAGTACTTC. Translation gives CASSVGLDEQYF.

This clonotype was detected a few times. V usage is TRBV7-9 and J usage is TRBJ1-2; 7 nucleotides match TRBD1. The V segment lost 10 bases and the J segment 7 bases; nucleotides outside the gene matches: 9. CDR1 is SEHNR, CDR2 FQNEAQ, per germline (reference sequence). The CDR3 sequence is 12 residues long. The CDR3, as DNA: TGTGCCACCAAGACAGGGCTTGGTGGCTACACCTTC. This gives the protein CATKTGLGGYTF.

Only one count was recorded for this clonotype. This chain connects TRBV30 to TRBJ2-7; D perhaps matches TRBD2 (6 bases). Germline V CDR1 and CDR2: GTSNPN, SVGIG (reference sequence). This CDR3 has 15 amino acids. Trimming left V 3 bases short and J 0 bases short, with 15 bases between. The CDR3 DNA is TGTGCCTGGAGCGGGAGCCTACCTAGCTCCTACGAGCAGTACTTC. Translated: CAWSGSLPSSYEQYF.

This clonotype was counted ten times or more. V is TRBV12-3 or TRBV12-4 and J is TRBJ1-3; possible D gene TRBD1, 6 bases. This CDR3 region has 17 residues. The V end lost 3 bases, the J end lost 3 bases, and 18 bases lay between the germline ends. CDR3 protein: CASSLGTGLWFGNTIYF. The CDR3 DNA sequence: TGTGCCAGCAGTTTGGGAACAGGGTTATGGTTTGGAAACACCATATATTTT.

This clonotype was detected a few times. The chain joins TRBV29-1 to TRBJ2-1; TRBD2 matches 8 bases. This CDR3 is 14 amino acids long. Germline CDR1 is SQVTM and CDR2 is ANQGSEA. The ends lost 6 bases at V and 6 bases at J; junction bases unmatched: 10. In nucleotides, the CDR3 is TGCAGCGTAGGAACTAGCGGAGCCCCCAATGAGCAGTTCTTC. This translates into CSVGTSGAPNEQFF.

A few counts support this clonotype. The chain employs TRBV27 and TRBJ1-1; D is possibly TRBD1 (6 bases). Trimming stripped 4 bases from V and 3 bases from J, with 12 bases between. CDR1 is MNHEY, CDR2 SMNVEV, per germline (reference sequence). The CDR3 runs 14 residues. CDR3: CASSSLPGDTEAFF. CDR3 in DNA: TGTGCCAGCAGTTCTTTACCAGGGGACACTGAAGCTTTCTTT.

The chain links TRBV10-3 to TRBJ2-2; the match to TRBD2 covers 8 bases. The V gene end was trimmed by 5 bases and the J gene end by 2 bases; junction bases not matched to a gene: 7. The CDR3 totals 16 residues. CDR1 ENHRY and CDR2 SYGVKD come from the germline V gene. In DNA, the CDR3 is TGTGCCATCAGTAGTAGCGGGGAACTAAACACCGGGGAGCTGTTTTTT. This codes for CAISSSGELNTGELFF.

V is TRBV21-1 and J is TRBJ2-4; the table's D gene call, TRBD2, was not cross checked with the DNA. TRBV21-1 is flagged as a pseudogene. The CDR3 consists of 17 residues. CDR3 loop: CASALEKREGLWNIQYF. The CDR3 region has the DNA TGTGCCAGCGCCTTAGAGAAGCGGGAGGGCCTCTGGAACATTCAGTACTTC.

This clonotype has a count of ten or more. The chain links TRBV20-1 to TRBJ2-3; 9 positions match TRBD2. The CDR3 consists of 15 residues. V lost 3 bases and J lost 0; bases outside the gene matches: 4. The V gene's germline CDR1 is DFQATT and CDR2 SNEGSKA (reference sequence). The CDR3 sequence is CSASTAGGSTDTQYF. Written as DNA, the CDR3 is TGCAGTGCTAGCACTGCGGGAGGGAGCACAGATACGCAGTATTTT.

As regards this clonotype: At one of its ends the junction is not consistent with the germline gene, which may arise from a read error. The V and J genes are TRBV7-7 and TRBJ2-3, with 9 bases identical to TRBD2. Germline V gives CDR1 SSHAT, CDR2 FNYEAQ (reference sequence). The CDR3 is made up of 16 amino acids. Here the CDR3 reads CASSRGLAYPTDTQYF. CDR3 bases: TGTGCTAGCAGCCGAGGACTAGCGTACCCCACAGATACGCAGTATTTT.

This clonotype was seen more than once but under ten times. The J gene is TRBJ1-5, the V gene TRBV20-1; 12 positions agree with TRBD1. Germline loops: CDR1 DFQATT, CDR2 SNEGSKA (reference sequence). CDR3 length: 17 residues. V was pared by 1 base and J by 4 bases, with 8 bases of the junction left unmatched. CDR3 protein: CSARAPPGQGANQPQHF. The CDR3 DNA is TGCAGTGCTAGAGCCCCCCCGGGACAGGGGGCTAATCAGCCCCAGCATTTT.

V and J are TRBV14 and TRBJ2-3, with 8 bases fitting TRBD2. Germline V CDR1 and CDR2: SGHDN, FVKESK. J was trimmed by 3 bases and V by 7 bases; bases with no gene match: 9. This CDR3 spans 15 amino acids. The chain's CDR3 is CASTRGGKGTDTQYF. CDR3 DNA: TGTGCCAGCACCCGCGGGGGGAAGGGAACAGATACGCAGTATTTT.

The rearrangement uses TRBV5-1 and TRBJ2-5; the match to TRBD2 covers 11 bases. The V and J ends lost 5 bases and 0 bases, in that order; junction bases with no gene match: 6. The CDR3 totals 16 residues. Germline CDR1 SGHRS, CDR2 YFSETQ. The CDR3 region has the DNA TGCGCCAGCAGTTCCCCTAGCGGGGGGTACCAAGAGACCCAGTACTTC. Residues: CASSSPSGGYQETQYF.